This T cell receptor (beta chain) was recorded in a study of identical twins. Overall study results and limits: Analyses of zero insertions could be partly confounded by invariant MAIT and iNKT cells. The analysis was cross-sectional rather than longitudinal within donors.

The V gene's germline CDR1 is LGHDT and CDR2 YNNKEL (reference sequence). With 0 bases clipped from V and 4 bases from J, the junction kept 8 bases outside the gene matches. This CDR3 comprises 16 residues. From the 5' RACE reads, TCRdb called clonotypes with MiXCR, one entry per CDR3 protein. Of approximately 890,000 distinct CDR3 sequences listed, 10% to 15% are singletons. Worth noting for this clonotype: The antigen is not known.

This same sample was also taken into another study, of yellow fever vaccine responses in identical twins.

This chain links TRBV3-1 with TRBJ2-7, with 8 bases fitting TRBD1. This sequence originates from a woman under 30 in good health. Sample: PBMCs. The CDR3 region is CASSQDLTGGQYEQYF. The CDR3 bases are TGTGCCAGCAGCCAAGATCTTACAGGGGGGCAATACGAGCAGTACTTC.